This is a list of T cell receptor beta chains from one sample in a study of shared clonotypes between healthy human individuals. Clones were read by immunoSEQ multiplex PCR, and TCRdb kept only the in-frame ones, dropping some. The top ten clones hold roughly 0.34% of a sample with a few million clones, 80% to 95% of them seen once. Sequencing was performed on naive CD4+ T cells from PBMCs. Receptors originate from a man between 18 and 35 years old in good health. Some clones in this sample may be carry-over from other donors' samples. Each CDR3 is given with its conserved first and last residue. The D gene is left open where the match is weak. Size is stated for part of the rows, as once, few or many counts, or as a class when the clone is expanded.

14	TRBV9	.	TRBJ2-3	.	CASSVVQGADTQYF	TGTGCCAGCAGCGTAGTACAGGGCGCAGATACGCAGTATTTT
17	TRBV10-1	.	TRBJ2-5	TRBD2	CASSEPRLAGGQETQYF	TGCGCCAGCAGTGAGCCCCGACTAGCGGGAGGCCAAGAGACCCAGTACTTC
13	TRBV6-1	.	TRBJ2-5	TRBD1	CASSHDRGETQYF	TGTGCCAGCAGTCATGACAGGGGAGAGACCCAGTACTTC
15	TRBV6-1	.	TRBJ1-5	TRBD1	CASSETGASNQPQHF	TGTGCCAGCAGTGAAACAGGGGCTAGCAATCAGCCCCAGCATTTT
15	TRBV28	.	TRBJ2-7	TRBD1	CASRPRDRDSYEQYF	TGTGCCAGCAGACCCCGGGACAGGGACTCCTACGAGCAGTACTTC
14	TRBV28	.	TRBJ2-2	.	CASIRDMNTGELFF	TGTGCCAGCATTCGGGACATGAACACCGGGGAGCTGTTTTTT
13	TRBV7-7	once	TRBJ2-7	.	CASSQGATAEQYF	TGTGCCAGCAGTCAAGGTGCCACGGCCGAGCAGTACTTC
21	TRBV7-8	.	TRBJ1-3	TRBD1	CASSLRDGRRGTGLGGNTIYF	TGTGCCAGCAGCTTAAGGGATGGCCGCCGCGGGACAGGGCTTGGTGGAAACACCATATATTTT
15	TRBV5-1	.	TRBJ2-5	.	CASSLGPVEAETQYF	TGCGCCAGCAGCTTAGGGCCGGTGGAAGCGGAGACCCAGTACTTC
13	TRBV28	once	TRBJ1-4	.	CASSLAPYGRLFF	TGTGCCAGCAGTTTAGCCCCTTACGGGCGGCTGTTTTTT
16	TRBV5-1	.	TRBJ2-4	TRBD2	CASSPGLAGGQGIQYF	TGCGCCAGCAGCCCAGGACTAGCGGGAGGTCAGGGCATTCAGTACTTC
13	TRBV27	.	TRBJ2-5	.	CASSSRNQETQYF	TGTGCCAGCAGTTCACGAAACCAAGAGACCCAGTACTTC
14	TRBV28	.	TRBJ1-3	TRBD1	CAIQQGGSGNTIYF	TGTGCCATCCAGCAGGGGGGCTCTGGAAACACCATATATTTT
16	TRBV30	.	TRBJ2-3	TRBD2	CAWSAGTSGSTDTQYF	TGTGCCTGGAGTGCCGGGACTAGCGGCAGCACAGATACGCAGTATTTT
11	TRBV11-3	.	TRBJ2-1	.	CASSFGHEQFF	TGTGCCAGCAGCTTCGGCCATGAGCAGTTCTTC
16	TRBV19	.	TRBJ1-5	.	CAARTDIFSVNQPQHF	TGTGCCGCCCGTACCGACATTTTCTCCGTCAATCAGCCCCAGCATTTT
14	TRBV7-8	.	TRBJ2-1	TRBD2	CASSRRNERERQFF	TGTGCCAGCAGCCGTAGGAACGAGCGGGAGAGGCAGTTCTTC
15	TRBV4-2	.	TRBJ2-1	.	CASSQRRGSYNEQFF	TGTGCCAGCAGCCAGCGGCGGGGATCCTACAATGAGCAGTTCTTC
13	TRBV6-6	.	TRBJ1-2	.	CASSYTPDGTNTF	TGTGCCAGCAGTTACACCCCGGACGGAACCAACACCTTC
13	TRBV18	.	TRBJ2-5	TRBD2	CASSPGLAETQYF	TGTGCCAGCTCACCCGGACTAGCAGAGACCCAGTACTTC
13	TRBV29-1	.	TRBJ2-3	.	CSVEGASTDTQYF	TGCAGCGTTGAAGGGGCTAGCACAGATACGCAGTATTTT
12	TRBV7-2	.	TRBJ2-5	.	CASSRQRETQYF	TGTGCCAGCAGCCGCCAAAGGGAGACCCAGTACTTC
15	TRBV15	.	TRBJ1-2	TRBD1	CATSRLQGAAYGYTF	TGTGCCACCAGCCGGTTACAGGGGGCGGCCTATGGCTACACCTTC
15	TRBV7-2	.	TRBJ2-1	.	CASSLRPGSLNEQFF	TGTGCCAGCAGCTTACGGCCCGGGAGTCTCAATGAGCAGTTCTTC
14	TRBV6-1	.	TRBJ2-7	.	CAVIGQPSSYEQYF	TGTGCCGTTATCGGGCAGCCAAGCTCCTACGAGCAGTACTTC
18	TRBV4-1	.	TRBJ2-7	TRBD2	CASSRLAGVRRAFYEQYF	TGCGCCAGCAGCAGACTAGCGGGAGTGAGGAGGGCTTTCTACGAGCAGTACTTC
14	TRBV11-3	.	TRBJ2-3	.	CASSWGRGTDTQYF	TGTGCCAGCAGCTGGGGCAGGGGCACAGATACGCAGTATTTT
13	TRBV5-1	.	TRBJ2-7	.	CASSLVLAYEQYF	TGCGCCAGCAGCTTGGTGCTAGCCTACGAGCAGTACTTC
15	TRBV6-5	.	TRBJ2-7	.	CASSYSSTGLYEQYF	TGTGCCAGCAGTTACTCTTCGACAGGACTCTACGAGCAGTACTTC
13	TRBV6-5	.	TRBJ1-2	.	CASSYEGAYGYTF	TGTGCCAGCAGTTACGAAGGGGCCTATGGCTACACCTTC
12	TRBV29-1	.	TRBJ2-1	TRBD2	CSVSLADNEQFF	TGCAGCGTTTCCCTAGCGGACAATGAGCAGTTCTTC
15	TRBV5-6	once	TRBJ2-1	.	CASSPTPTPYNEQFF	TGTGCCAGCAGCCCCACCCCCACGCCCTACAATGAGCAGTTCTTC
12	TRBV5-1	few	TRBJ2-5	TRBD2	CASSFSGETQYF	TGCGCCAGCAGCTTTAGCGGGGAGACCCAGTACTTC
15	TRBV18	.	TRBJ2-7	.	CASSAGAETIYEQYF	TGTGCCAGCTCCGCCGGCGCGGAGACCATCTACGAGCAGTACTTC
14	TRBV6-1	.	TRBJ1-3	TRBD1	CASSEAGQRNTIYF	TGTGCCAGCAGTGAAGCGGGACAGCGAAACACCATATATTTT
15	TRBV15	.	TRBJ1-5	TRBD1	CATSRGGQVNQPQHF	TGTGCCACCAGCAGAGGCGGACAGGTTAATCAGCCCCAGCATTTT
14	TRBV28	.	TRBJ2-3	.	CASSSAGRTDTQYF	TGTGCCAGCAGTTCAGCCGGGCGCACAGATACGCAGTATTTT
14	TRBV6-1	.	TRBJ1-1	.	CASSEGQHNTEAFF	TGTGCCAGCAGTGAAGGCCAGCACAACACTGAAGCTTTCTTT
14	TRBV28	.	TRBJ2-2	.	CASSAHRDTGELFF	TGTGCCAGCAGTGCTCACAGGGATACCGGGGAGCTGTTTTTT
14	TRBV28	once	TRBJ1-4	.	CASSPPHSNEKLFF	TGTGCCAGCAGTCCACCTCACTCCAATGAAAAACTGTTTTTT
16	TRBV11-2	.	TRBJ2-3	.	CASSPLKIRGTDTQYF	TGTGCCAGCAGCCCCCTCAAAATTCGGGGCACAGATACGCAGTATTTT
15	TRBV9	.	TRBJ1-1	.	CASSATLTENTEAFF	TGTGCCAGCAGCGCAACCTTAACAGAGAACACTGAAGCTTTCTTT
14	TRBV6-5	.	TRBJ2-1	.	CASSYGQHYNEQFF	TGTGCCAGCAGTTACGGTCAGCACTACAATGAGCAGTTCTTC
16	TRBV19	.	TRBJ1-1	.	CASTWGSQGTGTEAFF	TGTGCCAGTACTTGGGGGTCGCAGGGGACGGGCACTGAAGCTTTCTTT
15	TRBV5-8	.	TRBJ2-7	.	CASSPWGTSTYEQYF	TGTGCCAGCAGCCCCTGGGGCACTTCAACCTACGAGCAGTACTTC
16	TRBV9	.	TRBJ2-1	.	CASSVYETTTNNEQFF	TGTGCCAGCAGCGTATATGAGACAACGACAAACAATGAGCAGTTCTTC
12	TRBV28	.	TRBJ2-1	TRBD2	CASSFWREGRFF	TGTGCCAGCAGTTTCTGGCGGGAGGGTCGGTTCTTC
16	TRBV7-3	.	TRBJ2-1	.	CASSQGQYPSYNEQFF	TGTGCCAGCAGCCAAGGACAGTACCCATCCTACAATGAGCAGTTCTTC
16	TRBV4-2	.	TRBJ2-7	TRBD1	CASSHGRGQGTHEQYF	TGTGCCAGCAGCCATGGGCGCGGACAGGGGACCCACGAGCAGTACTTC
16	TRBV29-1	.	TRBJ2-3	TRBD2	CSVPSGRAWSTDTQYF	TGCAGCGTGCCTAGCGGGAGGGCCTGGAGCACAGATACGCAGTATTTT
14	TRBV11-1	.	TRBJ1-2	.	CASSTGRPNYGYTF	TGTGCCAGCAGCACAGGGCGGCCGAACTATGGCTACACCTTC
14	TRBV19	once	TRBJ1-2	.	CASSQGPTNYGYTF	TGTGCCAGTAGTCAGGGGCCTACTAACTATGGCTACACCTTC